This T cell receptor (beta chain) is drawn from a study of cytomegalovirus exposure and HLA in healthy donors. Germline V gives CDR1 SGDLS, CDR2 YYNGEE. V dropped 0 bases and J dropped 6; count of bases not matched to a gene: 13. The CDR3 consists of 18 residues. With 60 Vbeta and 13 Jbeta primers, the PCR was carried out. Using immunoSEQ multiplex PCR, the repertoire was profiled, and TCRdb retains in-frame clones only, with some absent. The sample holds roughly 150,000 clones; about four fifths are singletons and the top ten take less than 7.5%. Concerning this clone: Its antigen is unknown.

Overall study findings and caveats: Analysis was performed later, and it showed HLA-associated TCR beta chains to be more clonally expanded than equally common others. Presence/absence results assume similar sequencing depth per donor, which may not hold.

V is TRBV9 and J is TRBJ2-1, with 9 bases that match TRBD2. The TCR was taken from a woman aged 35 to 49 in good health and CMV-seropositive. Material for sequencing was PBMCs. The CDR3 sequence is CASSVGGASGTIGNEQFF. CDR3 bases: TGTGCCAGCAGCGTAGGAGGGGCTAGCGGGACTATCGGCAATGAGCAGTTCTTC.